The next 20 T cell receptor beta chains were all read from a single sample in a study of cytomegalovirus exposure and HLA in healthy donors. Researchers ran the PCR with 60 Vbeta and 13 Jbeta primers. The method was immunoSEQ multiplex PCR; TCRdb's version includes in-frame clones alone and lacks a portion of them. The sample has 150,000 to 200,000 clones, around 78% seen once; the top ten hold 1.5% to 1.8%. Sequenced sample: PBMCs. Receptor source: a man aged 35 to 55 in good health and CMV-seronegative.

The chain recombines TRBV9 with TRBJ2-5, with D perhaps matching TRBD2 (6 bases). Germline V CDR1 and CDR2: SGDLS, YYNGEE. V shed 4 bases and J shed 5 bases, with 15 bases lying between them. This CDR3 comprises 14 residues. The CDR3 bases are TGTGCCAGCAGCTCCAGGGCAGGGAGGGAGACCCAGTACTTC. Its translation is CASSSRAGRETQYF.

The V and J genes are TRBV27 and TRBJ2-2, with a possible D match to TRBD1 (6 bases). The CDR3 is 15 residues long. The V and J ends lost 10 bases and 1 base respectively, with 16 bases between them. Germline assignment: CDR1 MNHEY and CDR2 SMNVEV (reference sequence). This CDR3 is CATSLVRGNTGELFF. The DNA for the CDR3 is TGTGCCACCTCCTTGGTCAGGGGGAACACCGGGGAGCTGTTTTTT.

This chain uses TRBV25-1 with TRBJ2-3; 8 nucleotides match TRBD1. The CDR3 extends over 15 amino acids. V lost 2 bases, J lost 7 bases, and 8 bases stayed unmatched. Germline CDR1 and CDR2: MGHDK and SYGVNS. CDR3 residues: CASSEAGGKGNTQYF. The CDR3 nucleotides read TGTGCCAGCAGTGAAGCAGGGGGCAAGGGAAATACGCAGTATTTT.

This clone appeared a few times. V gene TRBV2 combines with J gene TRBJ2-1; the D is unclear. Germline assignment: CDR1 SNHLY and CDR2 FYNNEI. This CDR3 is built from 11 residues. With 7 bases removed from V and 9 bases from J, the gap between germline ends came to 10 bases. The CDR3 coding sequence is TGTGCCAGCATTCAGCGATCTGAGCAGTTCTTC. It encodes CASIQRSEQFF.

V usage is TRBV28 and J usage is TRBJ2-2; D not certain. Trimming stripped 6 bases from V and 3 bases from J, with 2 bases between. There are 11 residues in the CDR3. Per the germline V gene, CDR1 is MDHEN and CDR2 is SYDVKM. The CDR3 loop reads CASSDTGELFF. CDR3 coding DNA: TGTGCCAGCAGCGACACCGGGGAGCTGTTTTTT.

This clone was found once. The chain joins TRBV10-1 to TRBJ2-7, with 8 nucleotides matching TRBD1. This CDR3 has 14 amino acids. The V gene end was trimmed by 4 bases and the J gene end by 3 bases; junction bases not matched to a gene: 5. The germline V gene encodes CDR1 WNHNN and CDR2 SYGVQD (reference sequence). DNA for the CDR3: TGCGCCAGCAGTGCCGGGACAGGATTCTACGAGCAGTACTTC. It is translated as CASSAGTGFYEQYF.

The chain has TRBV19 and TRBJ1-1, with a weak D call TRBD1 (6 bases). Germline-derived CDR1 and CDR2 are LNHDA and SQIVND (reference sequence). The CDR3 contains 14 residues. V lost 2 bases, J lost 8 bases, and 15 bases lay in between. The CDR3 spells CASSIRGAAPEAFF. CDR3 nucleotide sequence: TGTGCCAGTAGTATACGGGGGGCGGCACCGGAAGCTTTCTTT.

This clone turned up a few times. The CDR3 here is CASSLGQPDRTSGYTF. DNA for the CDR3: TGTGCCAGCAGCTTGGGTCAGCCGGACAGGACTTCTGGCTACACCTTC. The chain combines TRBV7-9 with TRBJ1-2, with TRBD1 matching 7 bases. Per the germline V gene, CDR1 is SEHNR and CDR2 is FQNEAQ (reference sequence). CDR3 length: 16 residues. With V trimmed by 3 bases and J by 7 bases, 14 bases remained unmatched. Supplemented by reference TRBV7-9 and TRBJ1-2, the full variable domain reads DTGVSQNPRHKITKRGQNVTFRCDPISEHNRLYWYRQTLGQGPEFLTYFQNEAQLEKSRLLSDRFSAERPKGSFSTLEIQRTEQGDSAMYLCASSLGQPDRTSGYTFGSGTRLTVV.

This clone has a handful of counts. V and J are TRBV9 and TRBJ1-6; D unclear. Germline loops: CDR1 SGDLS, CDR2 YYNGEE. The V end lost 4 bases, the J end lost 7 bases, and 6 bases lay between the germline ends. The CDR3 is made up of 12 amino acids. The CDR3 loop is CASSRVNSPLHF. CDR3 DNA sequence: TGTGCCAGCAGCCGGGTCAATTCACCCCTCCACTTT.

V gene TRBV4-1 combines with J gene TRBJ2-5; the match to TRBD2 covers 11 bases. This CDR3 has 16 amino acids. With 1 base clipped from V and 4 bases from J, the junction kept 5 bases outside the gene matches. The germline CDR1 and CDR2 sequences are MGHRA and YSYEKL. The CDR3 protein is CASSQVAGGPGETQYF. CDR3 in DNA: TGCGCCAGCAGCCAAGTAGCGGGAGGGCCCGGAGAGACCCAGTACTTC.

J is TRBJ2-3 and V is TRBV14; D not certain. The germline V and J ends were trimmed by 0 bases and 0 bases, with 10 bases remaining between them. The CDR3 is 16 residues long. Germline CDR1 reads SGHDN; CDR2 reads FVKESK. In DNA form, the CDR3 reads TGTGCCAGCAGCCAAGATTTGAGTTTTAGCACAGATACGCAGTATTTT. As protein: CASSQDLSFSTDTQYF.

This chain links TRBV29-1 with TRBJ2-1, with TRBD2 matching 7 bases. The germline V gene encodes CDR1 SQVTM and CDR2 ANQGSEA. This CDR3 contains 19 residues. The CDR3 nucleotides read TGCAACTCTCCACGGTGGGGCTGGCGGGAGCGAGGGGCACACAATGAGCAGTTCTTC. The encoded protein is CNSPRWGWRERGAHNEQFF.

The V gene is TRBV10-3, the J gene TRBJ2-3, with 9 bases lining up with TRBD1. The CDR3 extends over 16 amino acids. Unmatched junction bases numbered 9, after V lost 4 bases and J lost 4 bases. Looked up from germline, CDR1 is ENHRY and CDR2 is SYGVKD. The CDR3 spells CAISALQGAEADTQYF. The CDR3, as DNA: TGTGCCATCAGTGCGCTACAGGGGGCTGAAGCAGATACGCAGTATTTT.

The rearrangement uses TRBV5-1 and TRBJ1-4; 9 bases match TRBD1. The germline V gene encodes CDR1 SGHRS and CDR2 YFSETQ. Trimming took 4 bases from V and 4 from J; bases not matched to a gene: 5. The CDR3 loop spans 15 amino acids. This CDR3 is CASSPEGQGNEKLFF. CDR3 DNA: TGCGCCAGCAGCCCGGAGGGACAGGGTAATGAAAAACTGTTTTTT.

The chain uses TRBV7-2 and TRBJ1-1; 8 bases are a match to TRBD1. The V gene end was trimmed by 4 bases and the J gene end by 2 bases; junction bases not matched to a gene: 3. The CDR3 is 14 amino acids. The germline CDR1 and CDR2 sequences are SGHTA and FQGNSA. CDR3 DNA sequence: TGTGCCAGCAGCTGGGACAGGACCAACACTGAAGCTTTCTTT. As protein: CASSWDRTNTEAFF.

This rearrangement joins TRBV27 to TRBJ2-7; D is perhaps TRBD2 (6 bases). V gave up 6 bases and J gave up 7 bases, with 19 bases separating them. Per germline, CDR1 MNHEY and CDR2 SMNVEV (reference sequence). The CDR3 runs 14 residues. The CDR3 DNA follows: TGTGCCAGCAGCCCGTTTCGGGAGCCGGGGGAGCAGTACTTC. Protein product: CASSPFREPGEQYF.

A single count supports this clone. The same CDR3 also results from other DNA sequences found in this sample. The gene calls are TRBV7-2 and TRBJ1-2, with D uncertain. The germline V and J ends were trimmed by 6 bases and 0 bases, with 11 bases remaining between them. CDR3 size: 14 residues. Looked up from germline, CDR1 is SGHTA and CDR2 is FQGNSA. CDR3 nucleotide sequence: TGTGCCAGCAGTCCCGGAGGAGCTAACTATGGCTACACCTTC. Translating it yields CASSPGGANYGYTF.

The genes are TRBV2 and TRBJ2-4; D is possibly TRBD2 (5 bases). V was pared by 3 bases and J by 0 bases, with 9 bases between. CDR3 size: 15 residues. Germline V gene lookup returns CDR1 SNHLY and CDR2 FYNNEI. The CDR3 spells CASSDEGVAKNIQYF. CDR3 coding DNA: TGTGCCAGCAGTGATGAGGGAGTAGCCAAAAACATTCAGTACTTC.

The chain couples TRBV7-3 to TRBJ2-1, with 7 bases aligning to TRBD2. J was trimmed by 5 bases and V by 3 bases; bases with no gene match: 1. This CDR3 has 13 residues. The germline V gene has CDR1 SGHTA and CDR2 FQGTGA. The CDR3 nucleotides are TGTGCCAGCAGCTTCGGGGGGAACAATGAGCAGTTCTTC. Protein: CASSFGGNNEQFF.

The V and J genes are TRBV7-2 and TRBJ1-5, with D unresolved. Germline-derived CDR1 and CDR2 are SGHTA and FQGNSA. V lost 2 bases and J lost 0, with 11 bases in between. This CDR3 is built from 16 residues. CDR3 residues: CASSLYGGGSNQPQHF. In DNA, the CDR3 is TGTGCCAGCAGCTTATACGGAGGTGGTAGCAATCAGCCCCAGCATTTT.